Each of the 14 T cell receptor beta chains below was sequenced from the same sample in a study of T cells in Graves' hyperthyroidism and ophthalmopathy. RNA transcripts yielded amplified TCR beta CDR3 regions. Primed by the HTBI set, a first-round RT-PCR was run on the TCR CDR3. TCRdb called the multiplex PCR reads again in MiXCR, with one record for every CDR3 protein. This sample yields about 420,000 distinct CDR3 sequences, of which about 13% are seen a single time; 4% to 6.5% belongs to the top ten. The sample was blood. Every receptor here comes from a woman between 18 and 29 years old with Graves' hyperthyroidism.

In this sample, this clonotype turned up many times. The chain couples TRBV20-1 to TRBJ2-1, with 8 bases that match TRBD2. Unmatched junction bases numbered 8, after V lost 5 bases and J lost 8 bases. The CDR3 is made up of 13 amino acids. Germline V gives CDR1 DFQATT, CDR2 SNEGSKA (reference sequence). The CDR3 region has the DNA TGCAGTGCTCCCTCGGGGGGGTGGGATGAGCAGTTCTTC. Translating gives CSAPSGGWDEQFF.

The sample holds a few counts of this clonotype. The chain has TRBV4-1 and TRBJ1-2; tentative D call: TRBD1 (6 bases). Trimming removed 0 bases at V and 4 bases at J, with 15 bases between. CDR1 and CDR2 (germline): MGHRA, YSYEKL. This CDR3 is 16 amino acids long. CDR3 bases: TGCGCCAGCAGCCAAGATCTTTTTGGCAGGGGCTATGGCTACACCTTC. Protein product: CASSQDLFGRGYGYTF.

This clonotype was counted a few times. Relative to the germline gene, one junction end is altered; a read error may explain this. CDR3 DNA sequence: TGTGCCAGCAGTAAACTAGCGGGTAGGGGACACAATGGGCAGTTCTTC. This gives the protein CASSKLAGRGHNGQFF. The chain joins TRBV12-3 or TRBV12-4 to TRBJ2-1, with 9 nucleotides matching TRBD2. This CDR3 is 16 amino acids long.

This clonotype was detected ten times or more. This chain uses TRBV10-2 with TRBJ1-1; D is possibly TRBD1 (6 bases). V dropped 2 bases and J dropped 5 bases, with 12 bases sitting between them. The CDR3 is made up of 14 amino acids. The germline CDR1 and CDR2 sequences are WSHSY and SAAADI. As DNA, the CDR3 is TGCGCCAGCAGTGAGAAAGGGGGGGAGACTGAAGCTTTCTTT. Encoded protein: CASSEKGGETEAFF.

This clonotype turned up a few times. This chain uses TRBV10-3 with TRBJ2-7; 8 bases match TRBD1. Germline CDR1 and CDR2: ENHRY and SYGVKD. Losses at the gene ends were 4 bases for V and 0 bases for J; bases not matched to a gene: 8. This CDR3 comprises 16 residues. The CDR3 sequence is CAISATRQGSSYEQYF. CDR3 nucleotide sequence: TGTGCCATCAGTGCTACAAGACAGGGGAGCTCCTACGAGCAGTACTTC.

This clonotype was counted ten times or more. V is TRBV30 and J is TRBJ2-7; the D gene is possibly TRBD2 (5 bases). The CDR3 is made up of 12 amino acids. V was shortened by 0 bases and J by 6 bases, with 9 bases between the two germline ends. CDR1 is GTSNPN and CDR2 is SVGIG in the germline V gene (reference sequence). The CDR3: CAWSVEVREQYF. Written as DNA, the CDR3 is TGTGCCTGGAGTGTGGAGGTGCGCGAGCAGTACTTC.

The chain has TRBV27 and TRBJ2-2; 10 nucleotides line up with TRBD2. Unmatched junction bases numbered 4, after V lost 5 bases and J lost 1 base. CDR1 and CDR2 from the germline V gene are MNHEY and SMNVEV (reference sequence). This CDR3 is built from 16 residues. CDR3 sequence (DNA): TGTGCCAGCAGTCTGAGGACTAGCGGGAACACCGGGGAGCTGTTTTTT. It yields the protein CASSLRTSGNTGELFF.

This rearrangement joins TRBV9 to TRBJ1-6; the D is unclear. Germline CDR1 is SGDLS and CDR2 is YYNGEE. Trimming removed 0 bases from V and 10 bases from J, with 5 bases in between. CDR3 length: 12 amino acids. CDR3: CASSVGESPLHF. CDR3 DNA: TGTGCCAGCAGCGTAGGGGAGTCACCCCTCCACTTT.

This clonotype has a count of ten or more. J is TRBJ2-3 and V is TRBV7-2; 7 bases fit TRBD2. CDR1 is SGHTA, CDR2 FQGNSA, per germline. V lost 1 base and J lost 6; bases outside the gene matches: 7. The CDR3 sequence is 15 residues long. CDR3 loop: CASSLDGGSGDTQYF. For the CDR3, the DNA is TGTGCCAGCAGCTTAGACGGCGGGAGTGGGGATACGCAGTATTTT.

This clonotype was observed at least ten times. This chain connects TRBV6-1 to TRBJ2-4; tentatively, D is TRBD2 (5 bases). In germline, CDR1 is MNHNS, CDR2 SASEGT. With 0 bases removed from V and 8 bases from J, the gap between germline ends came to 11 bases. This CDR3 is 14 amino acids long. CDR3 coding DNA: TGTGCCAGCAGTGAAGCGAGTTTGAGGGACATTCAGTACTTC. Its translation is CASSEASLRDIQYF.

This clonotype has more than one count but fewer than ten. The genes are TRBV28 and TRBJ1-3; 10 bases line up with TRBD1. This CDR3 spans 19 amino acids. Germline V gene data show CDR1 as MDHEN and CDR2 as SYDVKM. The junction had 13 bases not matched to a gene; V was cut back by 5 bases and J by 0 bases. The CDR3 here is CASSPPGTGVVLSGNTIYF. DNA for the CDR3: TGTGCCAGCAGTCCGCCCGGGACAGGGGTCGTACTCTCTGGAAACACCATATATTTT.

This clonotype was recorded at least ten times. This rearrangement joins TRBV27 to TRBJ2-6; weak D call: TRBD1 (5 bases). Looked up from germline, CDR1 is MNHEY and CDR2 is SMNVEV (reference sequence). V was shortened by 8 bases and J by 1 base, with 15 bases between the two germline ends. The CDR3 totals 16 residues. CDR3 nucleotide sequence: TGTGCCAGCGGTTCAACAGGAAGTTCTGGGGCCAACGTCCTGACTTTC. Translating it yields CASGSTGSSGANVLTF.

This clonotype has just a few counts. The chain joins TRBV7-9 to TRBJ2-7; 10 nucleotides line up with TRBD2. The V segment lost 3 bases and the J segment 0 bases; nucleotides outside the gene matches: 5. CDR1 SEHNR and CDR2 FQNEAQ come from the germline V gene (reference sequence). The CDR3 runs 16 residues. CDR3 in DNA: TGTGCCAGCAGCTTCGATCCTAGCGGGAGCTCCTACGAGCAGTACTTC. Translation: CASSFDPSGSSYEQYF.

This clonotype was observed many times. This chain links TRBV12-3 or TRBV12-4 with TRBJ2-1, with a tentative D call TRBD2 (5 bases). The CDR3 contains 11 residues. V lost 3 bases, J lost 8 bases, and 5 bases lay in between. CDR3 in amino acids: CASSFGDEQFF. CDR3 in DNA: TGTGCCAGCAGTTTCGGGGATGAGCAGTTCTTC.